These 6 T cell receptor beta chains originate from one sample sequenced in a study of molecular identifiers for immune sequencing clone quantification. TCRdb re-analysed the PCR reads in MiXCR, keeping a single row per CDR3 protein. In the table there are 460,000 or so distinct CDR3 sequences, over 20% of which are singletons. The sequenced sample consisted of naive CD8+ T cells from blood, with Jurkat cell RNA spiked in. Subset: FACS-sorted CD8+CD4-CCR7+CD45RA+ naive T cells. The receptors stem from a human donor in good health. Some libraries in this study had Jurkat cell RNA spiked in.

With respect to this clonotype: A much more abundant neighbour one base away suggests this may be a read error. The V gene is TRBV28, the J gene TRBJ1-4; no reliable D call. The V gene's germline CDR1 is MDHEN and CDR2 SYDVKM. The CDR3 covers 14 residues. The DNA for the CDR3 is TGTGCCAGCAGGCCGGAACCATATTATGAAAACCTGTTTTTT. It specifies CASRPEPYYENLFF. Full variable domain (remainder filled in from reference TRBV28 and TRBJ1-4): DVKVTQSSRYLVKRTGEKVFLECVQDMDHENMFWYRQDPGLGLRLIYFSYDVKMKEKGDIPEGYSVSREKKERFSLILESASTNQTSMYLCASRPEPYYENLFFGSGTQLSVL.

Regarding this clonotype: Germline and junction disagree at one end, which may indicate a read error. The chain uses TRBV14 and TRBJ2-1, with a weak D call TRBD2 (5 bases). The V gene's germline CDR1 is SGHDN and CDR2 FVKESK. There are 14 residues in the CDR3. CDR3 nucleotide sequence: TGTGCCAGCAGCCAACTGGGAGCTCCCAATGAGCAGCTCTTC. Its translation is CASSQLGAPNEQLF. Supplemented by reference TRBV14 and TRBJ2-1, the full variable domain reads EAGVTQFPSHSVIEKGQTVTLRCDPISGHDNLYWYRRVMGKEIKFLLHFVKESKQDESGMPNNRFLAERTGGTYSTLKVQPAELEDSGVYFCASSQLGAPNEQLFGPGTRLTVL.

This clonotype came up many times. The chain uses TRBV7-9 and TRBJ2-3; D unclear. V was clipped by 5 bases and J by 2 bases, with 8 bases between them. Germline CDR1 and CDR2: SEHNR and FQNEAQ (reference sequence). The CDR3 loop spans 13 amino acids. This CDR3 is CASSTGNTDTQYF. The CDR3 coding sequence is TGTGCCAGCAGCACGGGCAACACAGATACGCAGTATTTT.

For this clonotype: Being one base from a much bigger clone, this may be a read error. The chain employs TRBV5-1 and TRBJ2-3; 7 nucleotides agree with TRBD2. With V trimmed by 0 bases and J by 3 bases, 13 bases remained unmatched. This CDR3 is 18 amino acids long. Germline lookup yields CDR1 SGHRS and CDR2 YFSETQ. The CDR3 loop reads CASSLGLVAGDATDTQYF. The CDR3 DNA reads as TGCGCCAGCAGCTTGGGGTTGGTTGCGGGGGATGCAACAGATACGCAGTATTTT.

This chain links TRBV3-1 with TRBJ2-7; 12 bases are a match to TRBD2. CDR1 LGHDT and CDR2 YNNKEL come from the germline V gene (reference sequence). The J segment lost 0 bases and the V segment lost 0 bases, leaving 12 bases of the junction unmatched. The CDR3 contains 20 residues. The CDR3 region has the DNA TGTGCCAGCAGCCAAGATCGGTTGGGACTAGCGGGTACGTCCTCCTACGAGCAGTACTTC. Amino acid sequence: CASSQDRLGLAGTSSYEQYF.

This clonotype was observed a few times. The V and J genes are TRBV3-1 and TRBJ2-7, with a weak D call TRBD2 (5 bases). Germline V gene data show CDR1 as LGHDT and CDR2 as YNNKEL (reference sequence). The CDR3 length is 16 residues. Trimming left V 3 bases short and J 2 bases short, with 17 bases between. This chain's CDR3 is CASSQAGLYLTYEQYF. The CDR3 nucleotides are TGTGCCAGCAGCCAGGCCGGACTCTACCTTACCTACGAGCAGTACTTC.